The sequence of this T cell receptor (beta chain) was determined in a study of Graves' ophthalmopathy and Graves' hyperthyroidism. TCR beta CDR3 regions were amplified from RNA transcripts. The workflow started with a first-round RT-PCR run with HTBI primers and then moved on to a second-round multiplex PCR. TCRdb reprocessed the multiplex PCR reads with MiXCR, giving one entry per CDR3 protein. The sample lists some 390,000 distinct CDR3 sequences; around 17% were seen once. As the starting material, roughly 9.8 ml of fresh peripheral blood yielded the PBMCs. Specimen: peripheral blood. The TCR originated in a woman aged 18-30 years with Graves' ophthalmopathy.

DNA of the CDR3: TGCAGTGCTAGCGATTGGCTTGAGCAGTACTTC. It encodes CSASDWLEQYF. This chain connects TRBV20-1 to TRBJ2-7; D is undetermined. With 3 bases removed from V and 7 bases from J, the gap between germline ends came to 10 bases. Germline assignment: CDR1 DFQATT and CDR2 SNEGSKA (reference sequence). CDR3 size: 11 residues.